The sequence of this T cell receptor beta chain was determined in a study of blood T cell repertoires in COVID-19. This CDR3 contains 14 residues. Trimming took off 3 bases at V and 7 bases at J, with 12 bases between the two ends. The V gene's germline CDR1 is KGHDR and CDR2 SFDVKD. Assay used: immunoSEQ multiplex PCR; TCRdb lists only in-frame clones, some missing. This sample has about 210,000 clones, with more than 70% found just once. This clonotype was obtained from a man in his fifties or sixties with active or convalescent COVID-19. The genes are TRBV24-1 and TRBJ1-5; possible D gene TRBD1, 6 bases. Sequenced material: peripheral blood. The CDR3: CATSDSPGVQPQHF. The CDR3 nucleotides are TGTGCCACCAGTGATAGCCCAGGGGTACAGCCCCAGCATTTT.